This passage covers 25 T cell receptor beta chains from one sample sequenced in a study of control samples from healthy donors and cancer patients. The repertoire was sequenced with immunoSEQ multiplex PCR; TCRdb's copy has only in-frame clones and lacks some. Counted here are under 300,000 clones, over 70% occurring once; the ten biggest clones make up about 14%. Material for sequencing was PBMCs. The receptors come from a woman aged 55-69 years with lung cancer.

For the CDR3, the DNA is TGTGCCAGCAGTTTCGGTAGCGAGTACGAGCAGTACTTC. Amino acids: CASSFGSEYEQYF. This chain uses TRBV12-3 or TRBV12-4 with TRBJ2-7; D might be TRBD2 (5 bases). The CDR3 has 13 residues. Trimming took off 3 bases at V and 4 bases at J, with 10 bases between the two ends.

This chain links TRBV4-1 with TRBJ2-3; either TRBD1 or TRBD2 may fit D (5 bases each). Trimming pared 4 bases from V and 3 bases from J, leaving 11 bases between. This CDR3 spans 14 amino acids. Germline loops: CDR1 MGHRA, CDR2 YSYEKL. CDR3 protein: CASSPGPLTDTQYF. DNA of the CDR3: TGCGCCAGCAGCCCGGGGCCCTTAACAGATACGCAGTATTTT.

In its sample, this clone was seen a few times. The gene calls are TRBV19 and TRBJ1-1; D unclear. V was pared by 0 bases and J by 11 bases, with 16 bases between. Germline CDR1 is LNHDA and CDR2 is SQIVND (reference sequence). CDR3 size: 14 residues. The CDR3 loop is CASSIDQPPGDAFF. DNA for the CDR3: TGTGCCAGTAGTATAGATCAACCCCCGGGAGACGCTTTCTTT.

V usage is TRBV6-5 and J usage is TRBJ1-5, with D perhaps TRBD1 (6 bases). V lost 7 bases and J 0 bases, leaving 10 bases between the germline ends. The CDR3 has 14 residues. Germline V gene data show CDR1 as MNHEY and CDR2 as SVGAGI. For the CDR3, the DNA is TGTGCCAGCACGTGGGGGCTTAGCAATCAGCCCCAGCATTTT. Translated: CASTWGLSNQPQHF.

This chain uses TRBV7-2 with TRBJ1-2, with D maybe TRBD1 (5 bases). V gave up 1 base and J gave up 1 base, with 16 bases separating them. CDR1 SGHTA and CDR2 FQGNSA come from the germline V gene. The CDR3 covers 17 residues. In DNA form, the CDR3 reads TGTGCCAGCAGCTTAGGACCCCGGGGGGTCCTTAACTATGGCTACACCTTC. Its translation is CASSLGPRGVLNYGYTF. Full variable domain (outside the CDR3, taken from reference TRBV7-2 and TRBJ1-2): GAGVSQSPSNKVTEKGKDVELRCDPISGHTALYWYRQSLGQGLEFLIYFQGNSAPDKSGLPSDRFSAERTGGSVSTLTIQRTQQEDSAVYLCASSLGPRGVLNYGYTFGSGTRLTVV.

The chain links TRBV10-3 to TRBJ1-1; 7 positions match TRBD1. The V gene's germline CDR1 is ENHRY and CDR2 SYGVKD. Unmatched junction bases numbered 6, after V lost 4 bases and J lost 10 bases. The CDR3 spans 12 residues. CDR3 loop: CAISAVAGGAFF. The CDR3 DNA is TGTGCCATCAGTGCGGTAGCAGGGGGAGCTTTCTTT.

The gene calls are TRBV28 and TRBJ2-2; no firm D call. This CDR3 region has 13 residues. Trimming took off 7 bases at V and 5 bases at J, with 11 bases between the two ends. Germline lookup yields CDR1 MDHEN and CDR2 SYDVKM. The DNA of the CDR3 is TGTGCCAGCACCCCGGACGGAACCGGGGAGCTGTTTTTT. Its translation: CASTPDGTGELFF.

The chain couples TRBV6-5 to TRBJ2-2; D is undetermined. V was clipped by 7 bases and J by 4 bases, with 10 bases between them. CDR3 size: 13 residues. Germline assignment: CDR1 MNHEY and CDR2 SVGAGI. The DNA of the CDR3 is TGTGCCAGCACCCGCCTCCTCACCGGGGAGCTGTTTTTT. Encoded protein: CASTRLLTGELFF.

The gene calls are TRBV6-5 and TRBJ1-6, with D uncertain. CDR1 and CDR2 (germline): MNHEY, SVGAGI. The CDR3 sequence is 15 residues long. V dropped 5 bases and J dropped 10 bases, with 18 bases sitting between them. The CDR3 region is CASSNLKGSPSPLHF. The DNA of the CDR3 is TGTGCCAGCAGTAACCTAAAGGGTTCCCCCTCACCCCTCCACTTT.

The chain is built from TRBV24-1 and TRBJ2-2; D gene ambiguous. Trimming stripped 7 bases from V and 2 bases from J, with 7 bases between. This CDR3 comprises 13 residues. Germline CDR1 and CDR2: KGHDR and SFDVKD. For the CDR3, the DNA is TGTGCCACCAGCGCCAGAAACACCGGGGAGCTGTTTTTT. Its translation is CATSARNTGELFF.

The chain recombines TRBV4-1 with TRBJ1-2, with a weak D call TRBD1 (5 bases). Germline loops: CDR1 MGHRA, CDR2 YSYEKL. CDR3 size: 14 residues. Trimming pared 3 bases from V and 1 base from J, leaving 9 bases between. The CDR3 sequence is CASSQTDFNYGYTF. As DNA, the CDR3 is TGCGCCAGCAGCCAGACAGATTTTAACTATGGCTACACCTTC.

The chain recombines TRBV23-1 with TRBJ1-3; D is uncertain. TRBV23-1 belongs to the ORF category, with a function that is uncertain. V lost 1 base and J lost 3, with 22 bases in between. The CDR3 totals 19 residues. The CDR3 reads CASSQFGETPISLGNTIYF. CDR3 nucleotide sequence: TGCGCCAGCAGTCAATTTGGTGAGACACCGATATCGCTTGGAAACACCATATATTTT.

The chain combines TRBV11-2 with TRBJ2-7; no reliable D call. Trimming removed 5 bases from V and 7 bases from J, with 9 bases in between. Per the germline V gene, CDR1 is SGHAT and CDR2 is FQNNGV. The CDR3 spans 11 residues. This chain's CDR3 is CASSGVLEQYF. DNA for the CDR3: TGTGCCAGCAGCGGCGTATTGGAGCAGTACTTC.

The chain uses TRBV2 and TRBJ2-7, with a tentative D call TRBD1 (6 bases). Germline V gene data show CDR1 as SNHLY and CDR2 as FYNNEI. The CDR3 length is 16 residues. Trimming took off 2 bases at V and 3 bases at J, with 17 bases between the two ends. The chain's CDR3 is CASSEFSTGLNYEQYF. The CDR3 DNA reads TGTGCCAGCAGTGAATTTAGCACAGGGTTAAACTACGAGCAGTACTTC.

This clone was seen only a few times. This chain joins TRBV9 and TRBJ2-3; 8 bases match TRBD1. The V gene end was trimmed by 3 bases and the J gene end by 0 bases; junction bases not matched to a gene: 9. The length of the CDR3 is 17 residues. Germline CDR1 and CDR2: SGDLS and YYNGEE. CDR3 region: CASSANIQGGSTDTQYF. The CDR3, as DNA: TGTGCCAGCAGCGCCAACATACAGGGGGGAAGCACAGATACGCAGTATTTT.

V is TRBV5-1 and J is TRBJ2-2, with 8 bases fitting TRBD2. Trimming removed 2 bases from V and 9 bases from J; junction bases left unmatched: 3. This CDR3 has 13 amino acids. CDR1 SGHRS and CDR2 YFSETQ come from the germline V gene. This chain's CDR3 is CASSFGGARELFF. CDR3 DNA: TGCGCCAGCAGCTTCGGGGGGGCCAGGGAGCTGTTTTTT.

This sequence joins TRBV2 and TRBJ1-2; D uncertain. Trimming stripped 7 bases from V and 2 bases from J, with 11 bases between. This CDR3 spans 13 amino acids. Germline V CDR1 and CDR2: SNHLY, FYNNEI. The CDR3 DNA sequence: TGTGCCAGCATCCCCCAACCAAACTATGGCTACACCTTC. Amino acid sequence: CASIPQPNYGYTF. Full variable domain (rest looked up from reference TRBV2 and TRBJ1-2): EPEVTQTPSHQVTQMGQEVILRCVPISNHLYFYWYRQILGQKVEFLVSFYNNEISEKSEIFDDQFSVERPDGSNFTLKIRSTKLEDSAMYFCASIPQPNYGYTFGSGTRLTVV.

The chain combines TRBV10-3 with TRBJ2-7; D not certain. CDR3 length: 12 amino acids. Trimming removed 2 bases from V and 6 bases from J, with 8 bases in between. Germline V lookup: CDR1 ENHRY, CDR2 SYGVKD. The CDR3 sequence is CAISETPIEQYF. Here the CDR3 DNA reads TGTGCCATCAGTGAGACCCCGATCGAGCAGTACTTC.

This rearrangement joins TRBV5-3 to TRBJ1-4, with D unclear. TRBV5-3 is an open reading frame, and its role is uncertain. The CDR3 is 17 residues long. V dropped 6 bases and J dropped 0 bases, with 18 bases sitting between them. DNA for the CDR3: TGTGCCAGAAACCTGAGAGGGAGGGTCGCAACTAATGAAAAACTGTTTTTT. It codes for CARNLRGRVATNEKLFF.

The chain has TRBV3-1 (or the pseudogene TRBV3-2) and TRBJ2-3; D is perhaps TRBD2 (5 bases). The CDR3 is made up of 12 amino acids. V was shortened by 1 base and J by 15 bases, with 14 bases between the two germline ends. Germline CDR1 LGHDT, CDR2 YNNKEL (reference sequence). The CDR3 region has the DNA TGTGCCAGCAGCCAAGCGGCAGGCCCGGGATATTTT. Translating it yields CASSQAAGPGYF.

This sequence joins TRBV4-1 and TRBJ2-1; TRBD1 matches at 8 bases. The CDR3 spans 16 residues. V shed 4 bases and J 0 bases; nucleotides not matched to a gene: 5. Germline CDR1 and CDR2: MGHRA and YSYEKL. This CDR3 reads CASSLGQVSSYNEQFF. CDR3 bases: TGCGCCAGCAGCCTGGGACAGGTGAGCTCCTACAATGAGCAGTTCTTC.

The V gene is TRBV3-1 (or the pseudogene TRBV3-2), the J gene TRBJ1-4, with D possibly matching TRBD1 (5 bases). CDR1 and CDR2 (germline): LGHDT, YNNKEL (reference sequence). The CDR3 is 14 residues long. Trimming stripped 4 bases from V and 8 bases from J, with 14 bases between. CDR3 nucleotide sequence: TGTGCCAGCAGCCCCGGGGGGGGAGCAGAAAAACTGTTTTTT. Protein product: CASSPGGGAEKLFF.

The chain's CDR3 is CASSLGTGYQPQHF. CDR3 DNA: TGTGCCAGCAGCTTGGGGACAGGGTACCAGCCCCAGCATTTT. The chain joins TRBV5-6 to TRBJ1-5, with TRBD1 identical over 8 bases. Trimming took 0 bases from V and 7 from J; bases not matched to a gene: 3. Germline-derived CDR1 and CDR2 are SGHDT and YYEEEE. The CDR3 is made up of 14 amino acids.

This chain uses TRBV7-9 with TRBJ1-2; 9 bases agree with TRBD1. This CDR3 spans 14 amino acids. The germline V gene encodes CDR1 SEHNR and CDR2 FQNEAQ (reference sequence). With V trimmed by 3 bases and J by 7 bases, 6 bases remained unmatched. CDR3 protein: CASSFDTGGRGYTF. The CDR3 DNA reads TGTGCCAGCAGCTTTGATACAGGGGGCCGTGGCTACACCTTC.

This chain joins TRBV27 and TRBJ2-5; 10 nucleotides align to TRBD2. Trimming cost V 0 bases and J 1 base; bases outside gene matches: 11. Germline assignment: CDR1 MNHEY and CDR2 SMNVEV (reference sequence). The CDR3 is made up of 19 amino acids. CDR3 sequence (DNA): TGTGCCAGCAGTTTATCAGCCCCGCTAAGCGGGGGGGCCCAAGAGACCCAGTACTTC. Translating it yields CASSLSAPLSGGAQETQYF.